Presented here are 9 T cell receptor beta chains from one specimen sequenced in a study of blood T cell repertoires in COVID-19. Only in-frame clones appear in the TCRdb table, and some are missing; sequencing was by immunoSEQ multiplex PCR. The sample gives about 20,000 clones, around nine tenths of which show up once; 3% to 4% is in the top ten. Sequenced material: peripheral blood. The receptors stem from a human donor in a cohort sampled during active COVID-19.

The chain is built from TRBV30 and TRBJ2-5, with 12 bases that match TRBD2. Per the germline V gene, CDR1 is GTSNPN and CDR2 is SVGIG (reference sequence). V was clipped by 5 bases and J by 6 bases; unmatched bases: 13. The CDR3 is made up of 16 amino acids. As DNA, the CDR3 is TGTGCCTGGGTATCTGAGACTAGCGGGAGCTTAAAGACCCAGTACTTC. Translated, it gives CAWVSETSGSLKTQYF.

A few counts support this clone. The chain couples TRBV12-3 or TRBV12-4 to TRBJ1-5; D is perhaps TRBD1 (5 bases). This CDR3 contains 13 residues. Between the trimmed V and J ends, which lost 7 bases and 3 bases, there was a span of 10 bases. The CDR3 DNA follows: TGTGCCAGCATGTGGGGCATCAATCAGCCCCAGCATTTT. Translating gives CASMWGINQPQHF.

The CDR3 reads CASNPGTRYEQYF. The CDR3 DNA sequence: TGTGCCAGCAACCCCGGGACTAGGTACGAGCAGTACTTC. The V and J genes are TRBV25-1 and TRBJ2-7, with 8 bases fitting TRBD2. The CDR3 runs to 13 residues. V lost 7 bases to trimming and J lost 4 bases; unmatched junction nucleotides: 6. The V gene's germline CDR1 is MGHDK and CDR2 SYGVNS.

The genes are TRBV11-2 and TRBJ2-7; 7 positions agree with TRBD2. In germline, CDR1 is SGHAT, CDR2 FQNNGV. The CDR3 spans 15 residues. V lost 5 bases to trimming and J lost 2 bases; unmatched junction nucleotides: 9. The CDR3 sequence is CASSPQLAYTYEQYF. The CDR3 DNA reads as TGTGCCAGCAGCCCTCAACTAGCGTATACCTACGAGCAGTACTTC.

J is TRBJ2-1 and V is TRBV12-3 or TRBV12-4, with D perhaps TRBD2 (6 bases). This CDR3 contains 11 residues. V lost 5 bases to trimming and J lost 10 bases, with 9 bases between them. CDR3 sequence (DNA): TGTGCCAGCAGTGGGGGGAGAGAGCAGTTCTTC. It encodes CASSGGREQFF.

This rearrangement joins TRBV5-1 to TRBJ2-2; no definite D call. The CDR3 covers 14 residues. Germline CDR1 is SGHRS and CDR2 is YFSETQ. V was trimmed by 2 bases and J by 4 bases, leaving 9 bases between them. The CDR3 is CASSFDSPTGELFF. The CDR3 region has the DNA TGCGCCAGCAGCTTCGACTCACCCACCGGGGAGCTGTTTTTT. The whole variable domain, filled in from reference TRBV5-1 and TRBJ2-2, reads KAGVTQTPRYLIKTRGQQVTLSCSPISGHRSVSWYQQTPGQGLQFLFEYFSETQRNKGNFPGRFSGRQFSNSRSEMNVSTLELGDSALYLCASSFDSPTGELFFGEGSRLTVL.

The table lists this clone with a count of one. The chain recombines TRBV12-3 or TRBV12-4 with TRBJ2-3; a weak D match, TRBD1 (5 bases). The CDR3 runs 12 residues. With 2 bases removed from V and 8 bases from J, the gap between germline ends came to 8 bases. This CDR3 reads CASSLWQGTQYF. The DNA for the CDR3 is TGTGCCAGCAGTTTATGGCAGGGTACGCAGTATTTT.

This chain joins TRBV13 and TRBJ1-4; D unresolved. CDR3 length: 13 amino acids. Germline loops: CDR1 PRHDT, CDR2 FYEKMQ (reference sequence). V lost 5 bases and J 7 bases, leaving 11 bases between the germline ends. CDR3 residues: CASSLRRAEKLFF. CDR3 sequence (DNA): TGTGCCAGCAGCCTCCGGCGGGCTGAAAAACTGTTTTTT.

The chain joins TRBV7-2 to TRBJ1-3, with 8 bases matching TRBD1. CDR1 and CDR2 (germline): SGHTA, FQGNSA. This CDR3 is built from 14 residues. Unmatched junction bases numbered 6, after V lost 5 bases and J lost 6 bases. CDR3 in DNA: TGTGCCAGCAGCCTGACAGGGGTGGAAAACACCATATATTTT. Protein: CASSLTGVENTIYF.